The 8 T cell receptor beta chains presented below share a single source sample, sequenced in a study of radiation and T cells in renal cell carcinoma. Produced via immunoSEQ multiplex PCR; TCRdb's table is partial and in-frame only. The sample shows 150,000 to 200,000 clones, roughly 90% of them seen only once. Regarding time point: blood 4 weeks post-SBRT, at nephrectomy. Indicated treatment: 15 Gy SBRT to primary tumor, nephrectomy 4 weeks later. The sample consisted of blood, taken from a patient whose treatment included radiotherapy and nephrectomy. Source of these receptors: a woman in her forties or fifties with renal cell carcinoma.

CDR3 DNA sequence: TGTGCCAGCAGCCCCCCCGATCGAGACGAGCAGTACTTC. Amino acids: CASSPPDRDEQYF. This chain links TRBV28 with TRBJ2-7; D call uncertain. This CDR3 region has 13 residues. Trimming stripped 6 bases from V and 5 bases from J, with 14 bases between. Germline values: CDR1 MDHEN, CDR2 SYDVKM.

This clone showed up just once. The chain is built from TRBV9 and TRBJ1-2; possibly TRBD1 for D (6 bases). The V gene lost 4 bases and the J gene lost 4 bases, with 14 bases spanning the gap. This CDR3 is built from 14 residues. Germline V lookup: CDR1 SGDLS, CDR2 YYNGEE. DNA for the CDR3: TGTGCCAGCAGCTCCTTTCAGGGGTCCTATGGCTACACCTTC. Translation gives CASSSFQGSYGYTF.

CDR3 in amino acids: CASSKDRDPHEQYF. Written as DNA, the CDR3 is TGTGCCAGCAGCAAGGACAGGGATCCCCACGAGCAGTACTTC. The chain combines TRBV11-2 with TRBJ2-7; 8 nucleotides align to TRBD1. Germline CDR1 reads SGHAT; CDR2 reads FQNNGV. After removal of 5 bases from V and 5 bases from J, the junction contained 8 bases not matched to a gene. CDR3 length: 14 residues.

The chain joins TRBV7-6 to TRBJ2-1; D is perhaps TRBD2 (7 bases). V lost 4 bases and J 7 bases, leaving 11 bases between the germline ends. CDR3 length: 13 amino acids. CDR1 and CDR2 from the germline V gene are SGHVS and FNYEAQ. The CDR3 DNA follows: TGTGCCAGCAGCTCCGGGGGGCGTAATGAGCAGTTCTTC. Amino acid sequence: CASSSGGRNEQFF.

The rearrangement links TRBV7-8 to TRBJ2-7; the match to TRBD1 covers 8 bases. This CDR3 region has 13 residues. CDR1 SGHVS and CDR2 FQNEAQ come from the germline V gene. The V and J ends lost 3 bases and 6 bases, in that order; junction bases with no gene match: 4. The CDR3 loop is CASSFGQGGEQYF. As DNA, the CDR3 is TGTGCCAGCAGCTTCGGACAGGGAGGCGAGCAGTACTTC.

The rearrangement links TRBV2 to TRBJ1-5, with D possibly TRBD1 on 6 matching bases. The CDR3 is 15 residues long. Germline V lookup: CDR1 SNHLY, CDR2 FYNNEI. V lost 8 bases, J lost 3 bases, and 17 bases lay in between. CDR3 nucleotides: TGTGCCAGCGGGGAACAGGGTCTTAACAATCAGCCCCAGCATTTT. Its protein is CASGEQGLNNQPQHF.

On this clone itself: Additional DNA sequences in this sample encode the identical CDR3. The chain links TRBV6-1 to TRBJ2-1; D unresolved. Germline lookup yields CDR1 MNHNS and CDR2 SASEGT. V lost 3 bases and J lost 0, with 12 bases in between. This CDR3 has 16 residues. CDR3 amino acids: CASSEVAGSSYNEQFF. CDR3 coding DNA: TGTGCCAGCAGTGAGGTTGCAGGCAGCTCCTACAATGAGCAGTTCTTC.

The chain has TRBV5-1 and TRBJ2-1, with D perhaps matching TRBD1 (5 bases). The germline CDR1 and CDR2 sequences are SGHRS and YFSETQ. This CDR3 is 13 amino acids long. Between the trimmed V and J ends, which lost 0 bases and 7 bases, there was a span of 8 bases. The CDR3 is CASSLDQGNEQFF. CDR3 nucleotide sequence: TGCGCCAGCAGCTTGGACCAGGGAAATGAGCAGTTCTTC.